Below, 12 T cell receptor beta chains from the same sample are listed, as sequenced in a study of shared clonotypes between healthy human individuals. TCRdb's copy holds only in-frame clones and misses some; the assay was immunoSEQ multiplex PCR. The data hold about 520,000 clones, with 95% to 96% observed a single time. Sequencing was done on a sample of naive CD4+ T cells sorted from blood. Subset indicated: CD45RA+ positively selected. The receptor source for this set is a woman in her thirties in good health.

The chain employs TRBV6-5 and TRBJ2-7; D may be TRBD2 (5 bases). The CDR3 runs to 14 residues. The germline CDR1 and CDR2 sequences are MNHEY and SVGAGI. Trimming pared 6 bases from V and 2 bases from J, leaving 14 bases between. CDR3 nucleotides: TGTGCCAGCAGGTTTGAGGGATCCGCCTACGAGCAGTACTTC. Protein sequence: CASRFEGSAYEQYF.

The chain couples TRBV7-9 to TRBJ2-7; D unclear. The length of the CDR3 is 14 residues. Germline values: CDR1 SEHNR, CDR2 FQNEAQ (reference sequence). With 5 bases removed from V and 4 bases from J, the gap between germline ends came to 15 bases. Here the CDR3 reads CASSADGLYYEQYF. Written as DNA, the CDR3 is TGTGCCAGCAGCGCGGACGGGCTTTATTACGAGCAGTACTTC. Using reference TRBV7-9 and TRBJ2-7 for the parts outside the CDR3, the full variable domain is DTGVSQNPRHKITKRGQNVTFRCDPISEHNRLYWYRQTLGQGPEFLTYFQNEAQLEKSRLLSDRFSAERPKGSFSTLEIQRTEQGDSAMYLCASSADGLYYEQYFGPGTRLTVT.

The chain links TRBV9 to TRBJ1-4; the D is unclear. The V and J ends lost 2 bases and 8 bases respectively, with 13 bases between them. The germline V gene has CDR1 SGDLS and CDR2 YYNGEE. This CDR3 region has 14 residues. CDR3 sequence (DNA): TGTGCCAGCAGCGTGGCGGGTGGCAGGGAAAAACTGTTTTTT. This encodes CASSVAGGREKLFF.

The V call is TRBV11-2, the J call TRBJ2-1; 8 bases are a match to TRBD1. Germline V gives CDR1 SGHAT, CDR2 FQNNGV. This CDR3 spans 16 amino acids. V lost 5 bases to trimming and J lost 5 bases; unmatched junction nucleotides: 11. The CDR3 is CASSPDRGTLNNEQFF. CDR3 sequence (DNA): TGTGCCAGCAGCCCTGACAGGGGAACCCTTAACAATGAGCAGTTCTTC.

The chain has TRBV7-2 and TRBJ2-1; D may match TRBD1 or TRBD2 (6 bases each). The CDR3 consists of 17 residues. Between the trimmed V and J ends, which lost 1 base and 2 bases, there was a span of 15 bases. CDR1 and CDR2 from the germline V gene are SGHTA and FQGNSA. CDR3 sequence: CASSLVGGQGPYNEQFF. The CDR3, as DNA: TGTGCCAGCAGCTTAGTAGGGGGGCAGGGCCCCTACAATGAGCAGTTCTTC.

This chain uses TRBV19 with TRBJ2-2, with D perhaps matching TRBD2 (6 bases). Trimming removed 6 bases at V and 1 base at J, with 12 bases between. The CDR3 length is 15 residues. Germline CDR1 reads LNHDA; CDR2 reads SQIVND (reference sequence). The CDR3: CASSRPAGNTGELFF. The CDR3 coding sequence is TGTGCCAGTAGCAGACCAGCGGGGAACACCGGGGAGCTGTTTTTT.

This chain connects TRBV18 to TRBJ2-5; possible D gene TRBD2, 6 bases. The V end lost 5 bases, the J end lost 1 base, and 11 bases lay between the germline ends. This CDR3 is 14 amino acids long. CDR1 KGHSH and CDR2 LQKENI come from the germline V gene. CDR3 DNA sequence: TGTGCCAGCTCAACAACTAGCACCCAAGAGACCCAGTACTTC. The encoded protein is CASSTTSTQETQYF. Complete variable domain (other parts from reference TRBV18 and TRBJ2-5): NAGVMQNPRHLVRRRGQEARLRCSPMKGHSHVYWYRQLPEEGLKFMVYLQKENIIDESGMPKERFSAEFPKEGPSILRIQQVVRGDSAAYFCASSTTSTQETQYFGPGTRLLVL.

This chain uses TRBV4-1 with TRBJ2-3, with D possibly being TRBD1 or TRBD2 (6 bases each). V was clipped by 0 bases and J by 4 bases, with 14 bases between them. CDR1 MGHRA and CDR2 YSYEKL come from the germline V gene. The CDR3 is made up of 16 amino acids. The CDR3 sequence is CASSQDRRGEADTQYF. CDR3 DNA: TGCGCCAGCAGCCAAGATCGGAGGGGGGAGGCAGATACGCAGTATTTT.

This clone showed up just once. The J gene is TRBJ1-1, the V gene TRBV5-1; the match to TRBD1 covers 7 bases. After removal of 0 bases from V and 1 base from J, the junction contained 3 bases not matched to a gene. The CDR3 extends over 15 amino acids. Germline V gene lookup returns CDR1 SGHRS and CDR2 YFSETQ. The CDR3 spells CASSLAGTANTEAFF. The CDR3 DNA sequence: TGCGCCAGCAGCTTGGCCGGGACAGCGAACACTGAAGCTTTCTTT. The complete variable domain, with remaining parts taken from reference TRBV5-1 and TRBJ1-1, reads KAGVTQTPRYLIKTRGQQVTLSCSPISGHRSVSWYQQTPGQGLQFLFEYFSETQRNKGNFPGRFSGRQFSNSRSEMNVSTLELGDSALYLCASSLAGTANTEAFFGQGTRLTVV.

The chain couples TRBV28 to TRBJ2-2; a weak D match, TRBD1 (5 bases). V was clipped by 8 bases and J by 4 bases, with 17 bases between them. There are 15 residues in the CDR3. Germline CDR1 is MDHEN and CDR2 is SYDVKM. The CDR3 region is CASELPGIATGELFF. In nucleotides, the CDR3 is TGTGCCAGCGAACTCCCAGGGATTGCCACCGGGGAGCTGTTTTTT.

The chain employs TRBV10-2 and TRBJ2-5; D ambiguous. The length of the CDR3 is 11 residues. The ends were cut back, 3 bases at V and 1 base at J, with 0 bases in the middle. Germline-derived CDR1 and CDR2 are WSHSY and SAAADI. As DNA, the CDR3 is TGCGCCAGCAGTGACCAAGAGACCCAGTACTTC. Encoded protein: CASSDQETQYF.

The CDR3 is CASSRTSGRETQYF. The CDR3 nucleotides read TGTGCCAGCAGTAGGACTAGCGGGCGAGAGACCCAGTACTTC. The chain recombines TRBV6-5 with TRBJ2-5; 11 nucleotides align to TRBD2. The germline V gene encodes CDR1 MNHEY and CDR2 SVGAGI. V dropped 5 bases and J dropped 4; count of bases not matched to a gene: 3. This CDR3 region has 14 residues.